In its sample, the clone carrying this T cell receptor beta chain was seen once. Its antigen remains unidentified. These data belong to a study of cytotoxic CD8 clonotypes in ibrutinib-treated CLL. Whole-study results and caveats: Baseline clonality exceeded age-matched healthy donors and tracked circulating CD8+ T-cell counts. An increase in clonality occurred at ibrutinib response, followed by a return toward baseline at progression.

With sequencing, the targeted depth ranged from 1 in 200,000 to 1 in 1 million T cells. Generated by immunoSEQ multiplex PCR, the TCRdb table keeps only in-frame clones and is missing some. This table has hundreds of thousands of clones, 70% appearing once. The TCR sequence derives from a human donor with chronic lymphocytic leukemia. The sample was PBMCs, taken after 12 months of ibrutinib treatment.

Here the CDR3 reads CASSPRTYSNQPQHF. The CDR3 region has the DNA TGTGCCAGCAGCCCCCGTACTTATAGCAATCAGCCCCAGCATTTT. This sequence joins TRBV6-5 and TRBJ1-5; D remains ambiguous. This CDR3 has 15 residues. Trimming removed 6 bases at V and 0 bases at J, with 12 bases between. Germline CDR1 and CDR2: MNHEY and SVGAGI.